This T cell receptor beta chain was observed in a study of regulatory T cells in long-lasting Graves disease. Time point described: newly diagnosed GD, antithyroid drugs for less than 3 months. Construction of the TCR library relied on RNA isolated from PBMCs. CDR1 is MNHEY, CDR2 SMNVEV, per germline (reference sequence). Trimming left V 5 bases short and J 4 bases short, with 11 bases between. This CDR3 is built from 14 residues. The TCR beta library used iRepertoire HTBI primers with Arm-PCR amplification of CDR3. MiXCR, run by TCRdb on the multiplex PCR reads, gives a single entry per CDR3 protein. Of about 440,000 distinct CDR3 sequences in the sample, 16% were seen once. In addition, the sample was reused for a study of T cells in Graves' hyperthyroidism and ophthalmopathy. That source notes: Every diagnosis used clinical symptoms, serum thyroxine and TRAb, thyroid ultrasound and orbital computed tomography. The TCR CDR3 first-round RT-PCR relied on the HTBI primer set.

This receptor was obtained from a woman between 25 and 40 years old with Graves disease. The material sequenced was peripheral blood mononuclear cells (PBMCs), taken at new diagnosis, from a patient treated with antithyroid drugs. The chain employs TRBV27 and TRBJ1-4, with D perhaps matching TRBD1 (5 bases). CDR3 in amino acids: CASSRQNDNEKLFF. In DNA, the CDR3 is TGTGCCAGCAGTAGACAGAACGATAATGAAAAACTGTTTTTT.